The source of this T cell receptor (beta chain) is a study of identical twins. TCRdb called the 5' RACE reads again in MiXCR, with one record for every CDR3 protein. The sample includes approximately 230,000 distinct CDR3 sequences, more than 13% of them seen just once. Concerning this clonotype: Its cognate antigen is unknown.

General study findings and limits: Memory repertoires lacked the insertion deficit that abundant cord blood beta clonotypes showed. In drawing conclusions, the study used cross-sectional statistical analysis and did not follow the same donors.

Germline loops: CDR1 SGHTA, CDR2 FQGTGA. This CDR3 has 13 amino acids. V lost 6 bases and J lost 3; bases outside the gene matches: 3. Each donor was a healthy Caucasian. Source material: memory (CD45RO+) T cells sorted from blood. The J gene is TRBJ1-1, the V gene TRBV7-3, with 8 bases fitting TRBD1. This TCR was sampled from a woman aged 18-29 years in good health. The CDR3 loop reads CASSKQGDTEAFF. CDR3 sequence (DNA): TGTGCCAGCAGTAAACAGGGGGACACTGAAGCTTTCTTT.